Listed below are T cell receptor beta chains from one sample, sequenced in a study of blood T cells in healthy people across ages. TCRdb independently ran MiXCR on the 5' RACE reads; one entry per CDR3 protein. The sample consists of nearly 800,000 distinct CDR3 sequences, about 25% of them appearing once. These data also featured in a second study, about T cells of mothers and their children.

The specimen was blood. The receptors were sampled from a boy between 5 and 17 years old in good health. Each CDR3 is given with its conserved first and last residue. D genes are given only for firm matches. Where a row states a size, it is once, few, many or the class of an expanded clone; other rows omit it.

d_call	clone_size	v_call	j_call	cdr3_aa	cdr3_nt
NA	NA	TRBV29-1	TRBJ2-7	CSVERGIGIDYEQYF	TGCAGCGTTGAACGAGGGATAGGGATAGACTACGAGCAGTACTTC
NA	NA	TRBV7-9	TRBJ2-7	CASSPAAGSYEQYF	TGTGCCAGCAGCCCGGCGGCGGGCTCCTACGAGCAGTACTTC
NA	NA	TRBV11-3	TRBJ2-5	CASSLSDSRETQYF	TGTGCCAGCAGCTTATCGGACTCCCGGGAGACCCAGTACTTC
NA	few	TRBV28	TRBJ1-2	CASNSGSGNYGYTF	TGTGCCAGCAATTCCGGGAGCGGGAACTATGGCTACACCTTC
TRBD1	NA	TRBV9	TRBJ1-5	CASSSGTAENQPQHF	TGTGCCAGCAGCAGCGGGACAGCCGAAAATCAGCCCCAGCATTTT
NA	few	TRBV6-5	TRBJ1-2	CASRRQGFLGGGYTF	TGTGCCAGCAGACGGCAGGGATTTCTTGGCGGTGGCTACACCTTC
NA	few	TRBV7-3	TRBJ2-1	CASSLLDLSGPYNEQFF	TGTGCCAGCAGCTTATTAGATTTGAGCGGCCCCTACAATGAGCAGTTCTTC
NA	NA	TRBV2	TRBJ1-2	CASSEEGSGYGYTF	TGTGCCAGCAGTGAGGAGGGGAGCGGCTATGGCTACACCTTC
TRBD2	NA	TRBV4-1	TRBJ2-7	CASSPGLAGGPPYEQYF	TGCGCCAGCAGCCCCGGACTAGCGGGAGGGCCTCCCTACGAGCAGTACTTC
NA	NA	TRBV20-1	TRBJ2-5	CSARVYGGQETQYF	TGCAGTGCTAGGGTGTACGGGGGCCAAGAGACCCAGTACTTC
TRBD1	few	TRBV10-3	TRBJ2-7	CAISYNPSTGNPYEQYF	TGTGCCATCAGTTACAACCCATCGACAGGGAACCCCTACGAGCAGTACTTC
TRBD2	NA	TRBV28	TRBJ2-3	CASSWGLAGGVGTDTQYF	TGTGCCAGCAGTTGGGGACTAGCGGGAGGGGTCGGCACAGATACGCAGTATTTT
TRBD1	few	TRBV18	TRBJ2-5	CASSPGTVRGETQYF	TGTGCCAGCTCCCCCGGGACAGTGAGAGGAGAGACCCAGTACTTC
TRBD2	few	TRBV6-2/TRBV6-3	TRBJ2-5	CASSYWGLAGRQETQYF	TGTGCCAGCAGTTACTGGGGCTTAGCGGGAAGGCAAGAGACCCAGTACTTC
TRBD2	NA	TRBV12-3/TRBV12-4	TRBJ2-7	CASTPAGGLSEQYF	TGTGCCAGCACACCAGCGGGAGGGCTCTCCGAGCAGTACTTC
NA	NA	TRBV14	TRBJ1-4	CASSHPQKNPRARVFF	TGTGCCAGCAGCCACCCGCAAAAAAACCCCAGGGCGCGGGTGTTTTTT
TRBD1	NA	TRBV29-1	TRBJ2-5	CSVEVPGTAQETQYF	TGCAGCGTTGAAGTACCCGGGACAGCCCAAGAGACCCAGTACTTC
NA	NA	TRBV20-1	TRBJ2-2	CSAEGRESNTGELFF	TGCAGTGCTGAGGGGCGGGAATCGAACACCGGGGAGCTGTTTTTT
NA	NA	TRBV7-2	TRBJ2-7	CASSFMGASYEQYF	TGTGCCAGCAGTTTTATGGGGGCTAGCTACGAGCAGTACTTC
TRBD1	NA	TRBV6-2/TRBV6-3	TRBJ1-2	CASSYEGDREAPYYGYTF	TGTGCCAGCAGTTACGAGGGCGACAGGGAAGCTCCCTACTATGGCTACACCTTC
NA	few	TRBV9	TRBJ2-7	CASSVEVRANEQYF	TGTGCCAGCAGCGTAGAGGTCAGGGCTAACGAGCAGTACTTC
TRBD2	few	TRBV28	TRBJ2-4	CASCPFIQDSGRDIQYF	TGTGCCAGCTGCCCCTTTATACAAGACAGTGGGAGGGACATTCAGTACTTC
TRBD1	NA	TRBV13	TRBJ2-5	CASSLLQGAWETQYF	TGTGCCAGCAGCCTCCTACAGGGGGCATGGGAGACCCAGTACTTC
TRBD1	NA	TRBV27	TRBJ1-1	CASRLTGHQGNTEAFF	TGTGCCAGCAGACTGACAGGGCATCAGGGGAACACTGAAGCTTTCTTT
TRBD1	many	TRBV5-1	TRBJ2-7	CASSLGGQGAYEQYF	TGCGCCAGCAGCTTGGGCGGACAGGGAGCCTACGAGCAGTACTTC
TRBD1	NA	TRBV18	TRBJ1-1	CASSPPGQLFSDTEAFF	TGTGCCAGCTCACCACCGGGACAGCTTTTTTCGGACACTGAAGCTTTCTTT
TRBD2	NA	TRBV24-1	TRBJ2-5	CATSDPRTSGNLWAREQYF	TGTGCCACCAGTGACCCAAGGACTAGCGGGAATCTATGGGCGCGTGAGCAGTACTTC
NA	NA	TRBV4-3	TRBJ1-2	CASSQELTALYGYTF	TGCGCCAGCAGCCAAGAATTAACAGCCCTCTATGGCTACACCTTC
NA	few	TRBV12-3/TRBV12-4	TRBJ2-4	CATLQGGNGKNIQYF	TGTGCCACCCTGCAGGGGGGTAATGGCAAAAACATTCAGTACTTC
TRBD1	NA	TRBV6-5	TRBJ1-1	CASSYGTGGGRNTEAFF	TGTGCCAGCAGCTATGGGACAGGGGGAGGTAGAAACACTGAAGCTTTCTTT
TRBD1	few	TRBV6-2/TRBV6-3	TRBJ1-1	CASRDPGGTEAFF	TGTGCCAGCAGAGACCCAGGGGGCACTGAAGCTTTCTTT
NA	NA	TRBV11-2	TRBJ2-2	CASSDRQYTGELFF	TGTGCCAGCAGCGACCGACAGTACACCGGGGAGCTGTTTTTT
NA	NA	TRBV5-4	TRBJ1-1	CASSFRWDTEAFF	TGTGCCAGCAGCTTTCGGTGGGACACTGAAGCTTTCTTT
TRBD1	NA	TRBV20-1	TRBJ1-5	CSANYPGQGNNQPQHF	TGCAGTGCTAATTACCCAGGACAGGGGAACAATCAGCCCCAGCATTTT
NA	many	TRBV7-2	TRBJ1-5	CASSSGGASNQPQHF	TGTGCCAGCAGCTCCGGAGGGGCAAGCAATCAGCCCCAGCATTTT
TRBD1	NA	TRBV7-9	TRBJ2-1	CASSPLGLRTGGWDEQFF	TGTGCCAGCAGCCCGCTGGGATTGAGGACAGGGGGCTGGGATGAGCAGTTCTTC
NA	NA	TRBV29-1	TRBJ2-6	CSVDFSGVGANVLTF	TGCAGCGTTGATTTCTCAGGGGTCGGGGCCAACGTCCTGACTTTC
NA	few	TRBV6-6	TRBJ1-1	CASMDRAGGGSTEAFF	TGTGCCAGCATGGATCGGGCGGGGGGCGGCAGCACTGAAGCTTTCTTT
NA	once	TRBV12-3/TRBV12-4	TRBJ2-5	CASSLGGEAQETQYF	TGTGCCAGCAGTTTGGGAGGAGAGGCCCAAGAGACCCAGTACTTC
TRBD1	few	TRBV6-5	TRBJ1-4	CASSYGDRGSEKLFF	TGTGCCAGCAGTTACGGGGACAGGGGGAGTGAAAAACTGTTTTTT
NA	few	TRBV11-1	TRBJ2-5	CASSIQGSQETQYF	TGTGCCAGCAGCATACAGGGTTCCCAAGAGACCCAGTACTTC
NA	NA	TRBV12-3/TRBV12-4	TRBJ1-4	CASSFGWTEENEKLFF	TGTGCCAGCAGTTTTGGGTGGACAGAAGAAAATGAAAAACTGTTTTTT
TRBD1	NA	TRBV7-9	TRBJ1-1	CASSELGRTGTEAFF	TGTGCCAGCAGCGAGCTGGGGCGGACAGGGACTGAAGCTTTCTTT
TRBD2	few	TRBV24-1	TRBJ2-3	CATSDSRLAGGNRFPDTQYF	TGTGCCACCAGTGATTCCCGACTAGCGGGGGGGAATCGTTTCCCAGATACGCAGTATTTT
NA	NA	TRBV7-9	TRBJ1-1	CASSLASAGRKTEAFF	TGTGCCAGCAGCTTAGCTTCGGCGGGACGGAAGACTGAAGCTTTCTTT
NA	few	TRBV7-9	TRBJ1-5	CASSKTDGVNQPQHF	TGTGCCAGCAGCAAGACTGACGGCGTCAATCAGCCCCAGCATTTT
TRBD2	NA	TRBV14	TRBJ2-1	CASSHRPPGRYSGYNEQFF	TGTGCCAGCAGCCACCGACCTCCCGGGCGGTATAGCGGGTACAATGAGCAGTTCTTC
TRBD2	NA	TRBV10-3	TRBJ2-3	CAISPGEGITDTQYF	TGTGCCATCAGCCCCGGGGAGGGGATTACAGATACGCAGTATTTT
NA	NA	TRBV20-1	TRBJ2-3	CSASRLITDTQYF	TGCAGTGCTAGTAGGCTGATCACAGATACGCAGTATTTT
NA	NA	TRBV7-2	TRBJ1-5	CASGLYNQPQHF	TGTGCCAGCGGCTTATATAATCAGCCCCAGCATTTT
TRBD2	many	TRBV6-6	TRBJ2-7	CASDSGSSYEQYF	TGTGCCAGCGACAGCGGGAGCTCCTACGAGCAGTACTTC
NA	NA	TRBV5-6	TRBJ1-4	CASSRLVTGDNEKLFF	TGTGCCAGCAGCCGACTCGTGACAGGCGACAATGAAAAACTGTTTTTT
NA	NA	TRBV7-8	TRBJ2-1	CASSLVLGGQFF	TGTGCCAGCAGCTTAGTCTTGGGCGGGCAGTTCTTC